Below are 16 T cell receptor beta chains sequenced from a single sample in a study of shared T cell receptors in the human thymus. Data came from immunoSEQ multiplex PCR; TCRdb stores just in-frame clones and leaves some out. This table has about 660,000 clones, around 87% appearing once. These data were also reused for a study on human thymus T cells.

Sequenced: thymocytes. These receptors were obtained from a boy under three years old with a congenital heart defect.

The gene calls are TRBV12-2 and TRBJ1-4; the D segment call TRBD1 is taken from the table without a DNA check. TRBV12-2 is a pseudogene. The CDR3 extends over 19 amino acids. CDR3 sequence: CASRLERLGGQGCDEKLFF. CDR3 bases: TGTGCAAGTCGCTTAGAACGGTTAGGGGGACAGGGGTGTGATGAAAAACTGTTTTTT.

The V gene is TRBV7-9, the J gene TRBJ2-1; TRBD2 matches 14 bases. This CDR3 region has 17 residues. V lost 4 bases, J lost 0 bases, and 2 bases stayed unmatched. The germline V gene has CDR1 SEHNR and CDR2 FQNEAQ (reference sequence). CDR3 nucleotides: TGTGCCAGCAGCTCCGGGACTAGCGGGAGCTCCTACAATGAGCAGTTCTTC. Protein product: CASSSGTSGSSYNEQFF. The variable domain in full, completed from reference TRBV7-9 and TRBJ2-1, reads DTGVSQNPRHKITKRGQNVTFRCDPISEHNRLYWYRQTLGQGPEFLTYFQNEAQLEKSRLLSDRFSAERPKGSFSTLEIQRTEQGDSAMYLCASSSGTSGSSYNEQFFGPGTRLTVL.

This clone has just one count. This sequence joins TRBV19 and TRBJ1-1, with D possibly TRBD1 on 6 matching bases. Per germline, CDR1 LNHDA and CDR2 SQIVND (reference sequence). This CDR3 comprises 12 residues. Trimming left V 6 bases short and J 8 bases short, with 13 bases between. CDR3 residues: CASRPTTGEAFF. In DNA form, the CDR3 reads TGTGCCAGTAGACCAACAACAGGGGAAGCTTTCTTT.

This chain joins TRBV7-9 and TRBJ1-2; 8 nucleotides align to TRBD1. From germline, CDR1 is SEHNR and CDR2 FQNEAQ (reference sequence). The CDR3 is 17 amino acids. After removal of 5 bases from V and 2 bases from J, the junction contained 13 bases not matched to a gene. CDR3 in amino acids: CASSPTFGQGENYGYTF. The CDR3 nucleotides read TGTGCCAGCAGCCCAACCTTCGGACAGGGAGAAAACTATGGCTACACCTTC.

Here the CDR3 reads CASSPPSGGGEETQYF. CDR3 nucleotides: TGTGCCAGCAGCCCCCCGTCGGGGGGAGGGGAAGAGACCCAGTACTTC. This sequence joins TRBV5-4 and TRBJ2-5; 7 positions agree with TRBD2. CDR1 SGHNT and CDR2 YYREEE come from the germline V gene (reference sequence). Trimming at V came to 4 bases and at J to 3 bases, leaving 12 bases not matched to a gene. The CDR3 has 16 amino acids.

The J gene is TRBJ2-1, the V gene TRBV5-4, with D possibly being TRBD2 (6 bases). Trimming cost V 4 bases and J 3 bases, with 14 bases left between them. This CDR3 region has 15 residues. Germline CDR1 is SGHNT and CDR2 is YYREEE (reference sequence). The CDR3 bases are TGTGCCAGCAGCCCCTGGCGGGACCGCTACAATGAGCAGTTCTTC. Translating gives CASSPWRDRYNEQFF.

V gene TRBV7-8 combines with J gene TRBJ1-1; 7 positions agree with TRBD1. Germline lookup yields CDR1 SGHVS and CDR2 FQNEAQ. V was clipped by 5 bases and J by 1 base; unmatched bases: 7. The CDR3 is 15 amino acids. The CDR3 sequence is CASSLMDRRNTEAFF. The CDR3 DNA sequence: TGTGCCAGCAGCCTGATGGACAGGAGGAACACTGAAGCTTTCTTT.

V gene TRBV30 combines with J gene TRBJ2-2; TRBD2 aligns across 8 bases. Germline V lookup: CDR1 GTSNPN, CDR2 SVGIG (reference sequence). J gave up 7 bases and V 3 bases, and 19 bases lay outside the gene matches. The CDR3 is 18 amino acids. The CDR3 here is CAWSVYREAGGSVGELFF. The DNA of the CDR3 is TGTGCCTGGAGCGTATACCGTGAGGCGGGAGGATCGGTCGGGGAGCTGTTTTTT.

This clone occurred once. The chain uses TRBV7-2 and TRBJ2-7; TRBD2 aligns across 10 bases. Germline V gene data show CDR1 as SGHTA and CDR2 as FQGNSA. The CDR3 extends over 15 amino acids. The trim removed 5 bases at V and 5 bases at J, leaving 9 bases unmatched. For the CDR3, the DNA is TGTGCCAGCAGCCCCCTAGCGGGAGAATGGAACGAGCAGTACTTC. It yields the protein CASSPLAGEWNEQYF.

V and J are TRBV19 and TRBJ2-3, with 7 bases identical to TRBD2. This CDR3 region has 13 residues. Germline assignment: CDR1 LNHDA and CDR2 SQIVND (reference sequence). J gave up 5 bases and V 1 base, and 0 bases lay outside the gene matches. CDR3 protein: CASSIGGGDTQYF. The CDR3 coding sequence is TGTGCCAGTAGTATAGGGGGGGGAGATACGCAGTATTTT.

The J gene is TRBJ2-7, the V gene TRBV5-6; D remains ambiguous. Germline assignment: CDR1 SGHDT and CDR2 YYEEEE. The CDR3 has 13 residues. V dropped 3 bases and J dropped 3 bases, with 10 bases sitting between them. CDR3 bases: TGTGCCAGCAGCTCCTCGGGTTTCTACGAGCAGTACTTC. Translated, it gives CASSSSGFYEQYF.

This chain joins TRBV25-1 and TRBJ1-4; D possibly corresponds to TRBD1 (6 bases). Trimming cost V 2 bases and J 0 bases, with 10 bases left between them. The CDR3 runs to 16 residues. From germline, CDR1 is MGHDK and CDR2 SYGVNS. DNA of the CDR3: TGTGCCAGCAGTGAACGGGACACACCAACTAATGAAAAACTGTTTTTT. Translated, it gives CASSERDTPTNEKLFF.

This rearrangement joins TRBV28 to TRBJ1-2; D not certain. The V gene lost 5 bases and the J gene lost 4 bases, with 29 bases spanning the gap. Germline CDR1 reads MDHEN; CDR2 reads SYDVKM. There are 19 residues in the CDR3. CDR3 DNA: TGTGCCAGCAGTCCCCGTTGGCCCACGTATCGGGAGTGGGCCTATGGCTACACCTTC. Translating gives CASSPRWPTYREWAYGYTF.

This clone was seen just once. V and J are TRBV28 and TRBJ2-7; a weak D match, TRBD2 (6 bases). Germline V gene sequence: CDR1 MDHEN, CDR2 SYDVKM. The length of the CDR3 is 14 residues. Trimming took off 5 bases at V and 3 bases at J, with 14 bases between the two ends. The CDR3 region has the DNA TGTGCCAGCAGTCCGCGGGGACCTCACTACGAGCAGTACTTC. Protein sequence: CASSPRGPHYEQYF.

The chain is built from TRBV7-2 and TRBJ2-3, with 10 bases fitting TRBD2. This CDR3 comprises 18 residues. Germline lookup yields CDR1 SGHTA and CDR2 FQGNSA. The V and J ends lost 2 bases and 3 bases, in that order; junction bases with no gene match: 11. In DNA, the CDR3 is TGTGCCAGCAGCTTACCCCCAGAAGCTAGCGGGAGAACAGATACGCAGTATTTT. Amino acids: CASSLPPEASGRTDTQYF.

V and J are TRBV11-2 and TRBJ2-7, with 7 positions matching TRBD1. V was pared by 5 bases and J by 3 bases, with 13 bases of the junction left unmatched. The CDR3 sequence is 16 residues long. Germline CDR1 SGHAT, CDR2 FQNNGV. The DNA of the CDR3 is TGTGCCAGCAGCGGAACCCCCGGGACAGAGATCTACGAGCAGTACTTC. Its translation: CASSGTPGTEIYEQYF.